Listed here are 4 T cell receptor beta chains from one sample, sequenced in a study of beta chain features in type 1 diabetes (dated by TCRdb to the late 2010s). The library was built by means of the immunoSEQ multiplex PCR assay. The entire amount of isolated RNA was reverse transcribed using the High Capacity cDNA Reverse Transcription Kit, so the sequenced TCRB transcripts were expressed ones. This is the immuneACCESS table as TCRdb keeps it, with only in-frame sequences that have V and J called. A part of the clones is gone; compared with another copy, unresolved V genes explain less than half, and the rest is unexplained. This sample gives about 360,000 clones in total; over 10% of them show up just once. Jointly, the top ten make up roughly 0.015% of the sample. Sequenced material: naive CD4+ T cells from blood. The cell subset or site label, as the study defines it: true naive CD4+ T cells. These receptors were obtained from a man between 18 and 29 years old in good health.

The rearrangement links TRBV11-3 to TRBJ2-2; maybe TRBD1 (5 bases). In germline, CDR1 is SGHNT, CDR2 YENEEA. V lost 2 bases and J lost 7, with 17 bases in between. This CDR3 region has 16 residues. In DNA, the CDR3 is TGTGCCAGCAGCTTATCCCTTGAAGGGGCCGTCGGGGAGCTGTTTTTT. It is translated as CASSLSLEGAVGELFF.

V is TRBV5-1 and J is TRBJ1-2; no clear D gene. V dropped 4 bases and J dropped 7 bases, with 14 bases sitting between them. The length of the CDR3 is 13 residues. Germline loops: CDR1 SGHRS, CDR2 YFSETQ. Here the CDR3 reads CASSARGESGYTF. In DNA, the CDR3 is TGCGCCAGCAGCGCCCGCGGGGAATCTGGCTACACCTTC.

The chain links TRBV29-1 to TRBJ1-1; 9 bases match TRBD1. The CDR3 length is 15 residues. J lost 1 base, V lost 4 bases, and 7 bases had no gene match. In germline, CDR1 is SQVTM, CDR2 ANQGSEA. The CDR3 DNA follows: TGCAGCGTTGGGGGCACAGGGGGCTGGAACACTGAAGCTTTCTTT. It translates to CSVGGTGGWNTEAFF.

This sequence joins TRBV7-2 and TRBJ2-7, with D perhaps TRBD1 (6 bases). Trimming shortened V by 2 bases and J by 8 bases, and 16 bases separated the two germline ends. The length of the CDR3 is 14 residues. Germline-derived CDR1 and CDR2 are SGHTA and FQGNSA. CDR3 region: CASSLYEQGGQQYF. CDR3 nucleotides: TGTGCCAGCAGCTTATATGAACAGGGTGGCCAGCAGTACTTC.